These 30 T cell receptor beta chains share one sample of origin, sequenced in a study of spatial heterogeneity in lung cancer. Time point of the sample: blood at routine non-recurrence follow-up after resection. TCRdb redid the calling of the 5' RACE reads with MiXCR, one entry per CDR3 protein. Of 20,000 or so distinct CDR3 sequences detected, over 8% appear once; the ten largest clones hold just over 35%. The source was PBMCs, collected at follow-up. The receptors here all came from a female donor with early-stage non-small cell lung cancer.

This clonotype appeared many times. The chain is built from TRBV4-2 and TRBJ1-2; TRBD1 agrees at 8 bases. Germline trimming cut 0 bases from V and 9 bases from J; bases unmatched to any gene: 3. The germline gives CDR1 LGHNA, CDR2 YNFKEQ. The CDR3 has 13 residues. CDR3 DNA sequence: TGTGCCAGCAGCCAAGATTGGACAGGGCGCTACACCTTC. It is translated as CASSQDWTGRYTF.

This clonotype was seen at least ten times. The chain employs TRBV29-1 and TRBJ2-2, with 7 nucleotides matching TRBD1. CDR3 length: 15 residues. J lost 2 bases, V lost 5 bases, and 8 bases had no gene match. Germline V gene sequence: CDR1 SQVTM, CDR2 ANQGSEA. CDR3 protein: CSVLRTGRNTGELFF. The DNA of the CDR3 is TGCAGCGTTCTAAGGACAGGCCGAAACACCGGGGAGCTGTTTTTT.

Ten or more counts support this clonotype. The CDR3 sequence: CASSVRDGGLAGASTDTQYF. CDR3 sequence (DNA): TGCGCCAGCAGCGTCCGGGACGGTGGACTAGCGGGGGCTAGCACAGATACGCAGTATTTT. This chain uses TRBV5-1 with TRBJ2-3; TRBD2 agrees at 13 bases. CDR1 and CDR2 from the germline V gene are SGHRS and YFSETQ. The CDR3 spans 20 residues. V lost 4 bases to trimming and J lost 0 bases; unmatched junction nucleotides: 14.

This clonotype was counted a few times. The gene calls are TRBV7-9 and TRBJ2-3, with a weak D call TRBD2 (6 bases). Germline V gives CDR1 SEHNR, CDR2 FQNEAQ (reference sequence). V lost 1 base and J 2 bases, leaving 7 bases between the germline ends. The CDR3 sequence is 14 residues long. The CDR3 sequence is CASSLGGTTDTQYF. CDR3 in DNA: TGTGCCAGCAGCTTAGGCGGGACCACAGATACGCAGTATTTT.

This clonotype has at least ten counts. The chain combines TRBV7-8 with TRBJ2-4; D uncertain. Germline CDR1 SGHVS, CDR2 FQNEAQ. The CDR3 sequence is 11 residues long. Between the trimmed V and J ends, which lost 3 bases and 7 bases, there was a span of 4 bases. This chain's CDR3 is CASSLGNIQYF. CDR3 nucleotides: TGTGCCAGCAGCTTGGGGAACATTCAGTACTTC.

This clonotype was detected many times. J is TRBJ1-2 and V is TRBV3-1, with a weak D call TRBD1 (5 bases). The ends were cut back, 5 bases at V and 6 bases at J, with 10 bases in the middle. CDR1 LGHDT and CDR2 YNNKEL come from the germline V gene (reference sequence). The CDR3 sequence is 12 residues long. The CDR3 DNA reads TGTGCCAGCAGCTTGGGGGGGAATGGCTACACCTTC. Protein product: CASSLGGNGYTF.

This clonotype was counted at least ten times. The chain combines TRBV6-5 with TRBJ2-2; TRBD2 is a possible D gene (5 bases). Germline values: CDR1 MNHEY, CDR2 SVGAGI. The CDR3 has 20 residues. The V and J ends lost 2 bases and 0 bases respectively, with 22 bases between them. CDR3 in DNA: TGTGCCAGCAGTTACCGGACCCGGGTGCGGGTAGATACGAACACCGGGGAGCTGTTTTTT. Its translation is CASSYRTRVRVDTNTGELFF.

Points on this clonotype: A read error is possible here, since a much larger clone lies one base away. The V gene is TRBV18, the J gene TRBJ2-3; the D gene is possibly TRBD1 (6 bases). With 0 bases removed from V and 0 bases from J, the gap between germline ends came to 13 bases. The CDR3 has 17 residues. Germline V gives CDR1 KGHSH, CDR2 LQKENI. In DNA form, the CDR3 reads TGTGCCAGCTCACCACCTGGGGGCAGGAGAAGCACAGATACGCAGTATTTT. Translated, it gives CASSPPGGRRSTDTQYF.

This clonotype came up many times. The chain joins TRBV6-1 to TRBJ1-4; the match to TRBD1 covers 10 bases. V lost 4 bases to trimming and J lost 8 bases; unmatched junction nucleotides: 10. The CDR3 is 16 amino acids. Germline values: CDR1 MNHNS, CDR2 SASEGT. The CDR3 spells CASSVAPGQGREKLFF. The CDR3 DNA sequence: TGTGCCAGCAGTGTGGCCCCGGGACAGGGGCGCGAAAAACTGTTTTTT.

This clonotype was counted ten times or more. J is TRBJ1-3 and V is TRBV29-1; 8 bases match TRBD1. The CDR3 is made up of 14 amino acids. Germline assignment: CDR1 SQVTM and CDR2 ANQGSEA. The J segment lost 4 bases and the V segment lost 7 bases, leaving 9 bases of the junction unmatched. CDR3 sequence reads: CSAGTGSSGNTIYF. The DNA for the CDR3 is TGCAGCGCGGGGACAGGTTCATCAGGAAACACCATATATTTT.

This clonotype was counted between two and nine times. The V and J genes are TRBV7-2 and TRBJ1-5, with a weak D call TRBD1 (5 bases). Trimming left V 2 bases short and J 0 bases short, with 8 bases between. This CDR3 region has 15 residues. The germline CDR1 and CDR2 sequences are SGHTA and FQGNSA. CDR3 nucleotides: TGTGCCAGCAGCTTAACGGGGCTTAGCAATCAGCCCCAGCATTTT. This gives the protein CASSLTGLSNQPQHF.

Many counts were recorded for this clonotype. The genes are TRBV5-4 and TRBJ2-2; perhaps TRBD1 as D (6 bases). The V gene lost 5 bases and the J gene lost 1 base, with 9 bases spanning the gap. Germline CDR1 and CDR2: SGHNT and YYREEE (reference sequence). The CDR3 is 14 amino acids. The CDR3 bases are TGTGCCAGCAGTCAGACAGGGAACACCGGGGAGCTGTTTTTT. Encoded protein: CASSQTGNTGELFF.

This clonotype was observed a handful of times. The chain couples TRBV12-3 or TRBV12-4 to TRBJ2-1; 13 bases map to TRBD2. This CDR3 region has 16 residues. The V and J ends lost 0 bases and 12 bases, in that order; junction bases with no gene match: 8. The CDR3 spells CASSLAGTSGTPGQFF. The CDR3 DNA is TGTGCCAGCAGTTTAGCGGGGACTAGCGGGACCCCGGGGCAGTTCTTC.

This clonotype was recorded many times. V usage is TRBV6-1 and J usage is TRBJ1-1, with D hard to call. V dropped 7 bases and J dropped 7 bases, with 13 bases sitting between them. This CDR3 is 12 amino acids long. The germline V gene encodes CDR1 MNHNS and CDR2 SASEGT. CDR3 loop: CASIQDWGEAFF. The CDR3, as DNA: TGTGCCAGCATTCAGGACTGGGGTGAAGCTTTCTTT.

This clonotype appeared many times. The chain employs TRBV27 and TRBJ2-2; 7 bases match TRBD2. Trimming cost V 3 bases and J 6 bases; bases outside gene matches: 7. CDR3 size: 15 residues. Per the germline V gene, CDR1 is MNHEY and CDR2 is SMNVEV (reference sequence). This chain's CDR3 is CASSLTGRSPGELFF. CDR3 coding DNA: TGTGCCAGCAGTTTGACCGGGAGGTCTCCCGGGGAGCTGTTTTTT.

This clonotype was observed many times. The junction differs from germline at one of its ends, possibly a read error. This chain uses TRBV30 with TRBJ1-1, with 7 bases identical to TRBD1. The CDR3 consists of 15 residues. Germline CDR1 is GTSNPN and CDR2 is SVGIG (reference sequence). The CDR3 loop is CAWRVGPGGYTEVFF. The CDR3 coding sequence is TGTGCCTGGAGGGTAGGTCCAGGGGGGTACACTGAAGTTTTCTTT.

This clonotype was observed many times. The V call is TRBV5-4, the J call TRBJ1-1; TRBD1 might be the D (5 bases). The germline V gene has CDR1 SGHNT and CDR2 YYREEE (reference sequence). V gave up 0 bases and J gave up 7 bases, with 13 bases separating them. CDR3 length: 14 amino acids. Here the CDR3 DNA reads TGTGCCAGCAGCTTGGGGACAACGGTTGGTGAAGCTTTCTTT. Translation gives CASSLGTTVGEAFF.

This clonotype occurred a few times. CDR3 region: CASSYSGAGSYEQYF. DNA for the CDR3: TGTGCCAGCAGTTACTCGGGAGCCGGCTCCTACGAGCAGTACTTC. The V call is TRBV6-5, the J call TRBJ2-7; tentatively, D is TRBD2 (5 bases). V was clipped by 0 bases and J by 0 bases, with 9 bases between them. The germline CDR1 and CDR2 sequences are MNHEY and SVGAGI. The CDR3 has 15 amino acids.

About this clonotype: With a much larger clone just one base away, this may be a read error. V usage is TRBV19 and J usage is TRBJ1-4; TRBD1 is a possible D gene (6 bases). The CDR3 consists of 13 residues. The germline gives CDR1 LNHDA, CDR2 SQIVND (reference sequence). CDR3 DNA: TGTGTCAGTAACCGGGGGGCTTTTGAAAAACTGTTTTTT. Translation gives CVSNRGAFEKLFF.

The sample holds many counts of this clonotype. The chain employs TRBV5-1 and TRBJ1-2; D is unresolved. Germline V gene lookup returns CDR1 SGHRS and CDR2 YFSETQ. V lost 4 bases and J lost 5, with 21 bases in between. The CDR3 runs to 16 residues. CDR3 sequence (DNA): TGCGCCAGCAGCCTGACCGGGCTACTCCTGGGTTATGGCTACACCTTC. It yields the protein CASSLTGLLLGYGYTF.

This clonotype was recorded many times. The chain couples TRBV6-5 to TRBJ1-3, with unresolved D. Trimming pared 7 bases from V and 0 bases from J, leaving 13 bases between. The germline CDR1 and CDR2 sequences are MNHEY and SVGAGI. This CDR3 is 15 amino acids long. The CDR3 region is CASTESWSSGNTIYF. CDR3 sequence (DNA): TGTGCCAGCACCGAATCGTGGAGCTCTGGAAACACCATATATTTT.

This clonotype was seen more than once but under ten times. The rearrangement uses TRBV3-1 and TRBJ2-3; no definite D call. The V end lost 4 bases, the J end lost 0 bases, and 11 bases lay between the germline ends. The germline CDR1 and CDR2 sequences are LGHDT and YNNKEL (reference sequence). This CDR3 is 15 amino acids long. In nucleotides, the CDR3 is TGTGCCAGCAGCCCTTATCTGACTAGCACAGATACGCAGTATTTT. Translating gives CASSPYLTSTDTQYF.

The chain employs TRBV19 and TRBJ1-1; weak D call: TRBD1 (5 bases). This CDR3 spans 14 amino acids. Between the trimmed V and J ends, which lost 9 bases and 5 bases, there was a span of 19 bases. The germline V gene has CDR1 LNHDA and CDR2 SQIVND (reference sequence). CDR3 DNA: TGTGCCAGCCAGAGACAGCATACTTTAACTGAAGCTTTCTTT. Its translation: CASQRQHTLTEAFF.

In this sample, this clonotype turned up many times. V gene TRBV20-1 combines with J gene TRBJ1-5; D is perhaps TRBD1 (5 bases). V was shortened by 7 bases and J by 3 bases, with 28 bases between the two germline ends. There are 18 residues in the CDR3. The germline CDR1 and CDR2 sequences are DFQATT and SNEGSKA (reference sequence). CDR3 DNA sequence: TGCAGTGTTAAATCCCGGGGGAGGCAATTCTCCATCAATCAGCCCCAGCATTTT. Translating gives CSVKSRGRQFSINQPQHF.

The sample holds many counts of this clonotype. V and J are TRBV3-1 and TRBJ2-2; a possible D gene is TRBD1 (5 bases). Looked up from germline, CDR1 is LGHDT and CDR2 is YNNKEL (reference sequence). CDR3 length equals 13 residues. The ends were cut back, 10 bases at V and 4 bases at J, with 13 bases in the middle. Here the CDR3 reads CATGAGITGELFF. The CDR3 coding sequence is TGTGCCACCGGAGCAGGGATCACCGGGGAGCTGTTTTTT.

This clonotype has a count of ten or more. The rearrangement joins TRBV27 to TRBJ2-6; D uncertain. This CDR3 is 15 amino acids long. Trimming removed 5 bases at V and 5 bases at J, with 13 bases between. The germline V gene encodes CDR1 MNHEY and CDR2 SMNVEV (reference sequence). DNA for the CDR3: TGTGCCAGCAGTCCGGCAGGCGCTCGGGCCAACGTCCTGACTTTC. This encodes CASSPAGARANVLTF.

The count of this clonotype is one. A single base separates this from a much larger clone, so it may be a read error. The chain has TRBV18 and TRBJ1-2; D gene uncertain. CDR3 length: 14 amino acids. Germline loops: CDR1 KGHSH, CDR2 LQKENI. The CDR3: CASSQRIGIYGHTF. The CDR3 coding sequence is TGTGCCAGCTCACAAAGGATAGGTATTTATGGCCACACCTTC.

In its sample, this clonotype was seen many times. This chain links TRBV14 with TRBJ2-4; D is perhaps TRBD1 (6 bases). V was cut by 4 bases and J by 1 base, with 11 bases left in between. Per the germline V gene, CDR1 is SGHDN and CDR2 is FVKESK. The CDR3 consists of 15 residues. The DNA of the CDR3 is TGTGCCAGCAGCCCGCAGGGGTCGGCCAAAAACATTCAGTACTTC. Amino acid sequence: CASSPQGSAKNIQYF.

This clonotype occurred many times. The gene calls are TRBV5-1 and TRBJ2-3; 7 bases fit TRBD1. Germline V gene data show CDR1 as SGHRS and CDR2 as YFSETQ. The CDR3 has 15 residues. Trimming cost V 4 bases and J 0 bases; bases outside gene matches: 5. CDR3 amino acids: CASSPGGYSTDTQYF. The CDR3 DNA sequence: TGCGCCAGCAGCCCAGGGGGTTACAGCACAGATACGCAGTATTTT.

V is TRBV2 and J is TRBJ2-3, with 13 nucleotides matching TRBD2. The V and J ends lost 7 bases and 1 base, in that order; junction bases with no gene match: 14. Germline CDR1 reads SNHLY; CDR2 reads FYNNEI. The CDR3 length is 19 residues. Here the CDR3 DNA reads TGTGCCAGCACCGACACCGGGACTAGCGGGGTACCAGGCACAGATACGCAGTATTTT. Translation gives CASTDTGTSGVPGTDTQYF.